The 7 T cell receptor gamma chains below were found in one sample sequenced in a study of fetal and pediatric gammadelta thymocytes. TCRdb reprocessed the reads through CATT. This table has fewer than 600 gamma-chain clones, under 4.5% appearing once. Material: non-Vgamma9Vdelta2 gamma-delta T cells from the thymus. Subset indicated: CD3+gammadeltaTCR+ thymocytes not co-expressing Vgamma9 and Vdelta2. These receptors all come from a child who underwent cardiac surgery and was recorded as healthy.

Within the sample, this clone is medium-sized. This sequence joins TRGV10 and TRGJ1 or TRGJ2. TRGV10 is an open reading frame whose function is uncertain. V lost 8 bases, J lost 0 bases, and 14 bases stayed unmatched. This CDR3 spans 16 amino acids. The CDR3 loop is CAAWDYPEKNYYKKLF. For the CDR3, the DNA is TGTGCTGCGTGGGATTATCCCGAGAAGAATTATTATAAGAAACTCTTT.

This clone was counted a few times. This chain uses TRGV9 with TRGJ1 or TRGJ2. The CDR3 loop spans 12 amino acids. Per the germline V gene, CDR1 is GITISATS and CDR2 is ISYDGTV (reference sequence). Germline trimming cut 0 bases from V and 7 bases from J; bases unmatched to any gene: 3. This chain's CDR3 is CALWEVRYKKLF. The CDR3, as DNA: TGTGCCTTGTGGGAGGTGCGATATAAGAAACTCTTT.

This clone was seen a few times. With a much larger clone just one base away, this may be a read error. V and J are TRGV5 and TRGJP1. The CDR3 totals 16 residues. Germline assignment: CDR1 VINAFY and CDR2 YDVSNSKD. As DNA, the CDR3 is TGTGCCACCTGGGACCCTTACTATACCACTGGTTGGTTCAGGATATTT. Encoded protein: CATWDPYYTTGWFRIF.

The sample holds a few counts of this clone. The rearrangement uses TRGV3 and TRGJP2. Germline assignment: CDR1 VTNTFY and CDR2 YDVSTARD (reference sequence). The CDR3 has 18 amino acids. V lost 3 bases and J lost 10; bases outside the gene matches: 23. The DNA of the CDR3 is TGTGCCACCTGGGACCCCCCGGCGCGATCTCCGCGTGGTTGGATCAAGACGTTT. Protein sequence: CATWDPPARSPRGWIKTF.

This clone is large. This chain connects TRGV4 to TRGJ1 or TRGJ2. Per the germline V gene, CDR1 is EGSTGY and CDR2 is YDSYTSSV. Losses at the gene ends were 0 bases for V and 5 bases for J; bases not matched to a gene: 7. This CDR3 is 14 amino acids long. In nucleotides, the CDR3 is TGTGCCACCTGGGATGGGCCTTGTCATTATAAGAAACTCTTT. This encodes CATWDGPCHYKKLF.

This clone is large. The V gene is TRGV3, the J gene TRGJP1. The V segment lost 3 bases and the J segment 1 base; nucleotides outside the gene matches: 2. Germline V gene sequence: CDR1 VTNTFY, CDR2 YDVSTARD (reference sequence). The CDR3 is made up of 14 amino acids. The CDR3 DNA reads TGTGCCACCTGGGACCTTACCACTGGTTGGTTCAAGATATTT. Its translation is CATWDLTTGWFKIF.

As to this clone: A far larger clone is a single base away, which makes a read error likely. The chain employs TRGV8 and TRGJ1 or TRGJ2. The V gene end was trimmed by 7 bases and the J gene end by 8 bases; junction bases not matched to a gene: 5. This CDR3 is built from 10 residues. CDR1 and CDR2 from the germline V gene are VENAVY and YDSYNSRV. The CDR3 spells CATCDHKKLF. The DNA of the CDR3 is TGTGCCACCTGCGATCATAAGAAACTCTTT.